Following are 19 T cell receptor beta chains from one sample sequenced in a study of early T cells in non-severe SARS-CoV-2 infection. TCRdb passed the 5' RACE reads through MiXCR, listing each CDR3 protein once. The sample comprises about 42,000 distinct CDR3 sequences, less than 8.5% of which are singletons, and around 4.5% rests with the top ten. The sequenced sample was whole blood. Receptor source: an adult who was a healthcare worker with PCR-confirmed SARS-CoV-2 infection or an uninfected control (not recorded which).

This clonotype came up many times. V is TRBV20-1 and J is TRBJ2-1; D may match TRBD1 or TRBD2 (5 bases each). The germline V and J ends were trimmed by 5 bases and 2 bases, with 10 bases remaining between them. Germline assignment: CDR1 DFQATT and CDR2 SNEGSKA (reference sequence). The CDR3 is 13 amino acids. CDR3 nucleotide sequence: TGCAGTGCTCCGGGGCCCCCCTACAATGAGCAGTTCTTC. This sequence encodes CSAPGPPYNEQFF.

The chain uses TRBV10-2 and TRBJ2-3; TRBD2 aligns across 9 bases. With 4 bases clipped from V and 3 bases from J, the junction kept 8 bases outside the gene matches. The CDR3 extends over 16 amino acids. CDR1 and CDR2 from the germline V gene are WSHSY and SAAADI. The CDR3 sequence is CASSGIRTSVTDTQYF. Here the CDR3 DNA reads TGCGCCAGCAGTGGTATTAGGACTAGCGTAACAGATACGCAGTATTTT.

A few counts support this clonotype. The V and J genes are TRBV7-6 and TRBJ1-1, with D unclear. Trimming left V 1 base short and J 1 base short, with 4 bases between. In germline, CDR1 is SGHVS, CDR2 FNYEAQ. There are 13 residues in the CDR3. CDR3 sequence: CASSLEENTEAFF. CDR3 nucleotides: TGTGCCAGCAGCTTAGAGGAGAACACTGAAGCTTTCTTT.

This clonotype has only a few counts. The V call is TRBV19, the J call TRBJ2-7; D is possibly TRBD2 (6 bases). The CDR3 is 13 amino acids. V was shortened by 9 bases and J by 5 bases, with 17 bases between the two germline ends. The germline gives CDR1 LNHDA, CDR2 SQIVND (reference sequence). This CDR3 reads CASSRGWLDEQYF. The CDR3, as DNA: TGTGCCAGCAGCCGGGGGTGGCTTGACGAGCAGTACTTC.

V gene TRBV4-3 combines with J gene TRBJ1-6; weak D call: TRBD1 (5 bases). CDR3 length: 15 residues. Per the germline V gene, CDR1 is LGHNA and CDR2 is YSLEER. Trimming left V 4 bases short and J 7 bases short, with 14 bases between. CDR3 loop: CASSPVPGLNSPLHF. CDR3 bases: TGCGCCAGCAGCCCTGTTCCAGGGTTGAATTCACCCCTCCACTTT.

This clonotype was picked up many times. V usage is TRBV20-1 and J usage is TRBJ1-1, with 7 nucleotides matching TRBD1. Looked up from germline, CDR1 is DFQATT and CDR2 is SNEGSKA (reference sequence). Germline trimming cut 2 bases from V and 7 bases from J; bases unmatched to any gene: 10. CDR3 length equals 14 residues. The CDR3 loop reads CSARQTGTGIEAFF. In nucleotides, the CDR3 is TGCAGTGCTAGACAGACAGGGACGGGTATTGAAGCTTTCTTT.

This clonotype was counted a single time. One end of the junction fails to match germline, which may point to a read error. V is TRBV12-3 or TRBV12-4 and J is TRBJ1-1; D is undetermined. The CDR3 extends over 13 amino acids. The CDR3 bases are TGTCCCAGCAGTCACCGGGTGGACACTGAAGCTTTCTTT. Its protein product is CPSSHRVDTEAFF.

This clonotype was observed at least ten times. The chain couples TRBV12-3 or TRBV12-4 to TRBJ1-5; 9 nucleotides align to TRBD1. V shed 1 base and J 6 bases; nucleotides not matched to a gene: 16. The CDR3 covers 19 residues. The CDR3 DNA follows: TGTGCCAGCAGTTTAGAGGGACAGGGTCTGGGGGGAATCGGTCAGCCCCAGCATTTT. Its translation: CASSLEGQGLGGIGQPQHF.

This clonotype has only a few counts. This rearrangement joins TRBV6-6 to TRBJ1-1; tentative D call: TRBD1 (5 bases). The CDR3 loop spans 14 amino acids. Per germline, CDR1 MNHNY and CDR2 SVGAGI (reference sequence). V gave up 2 bases and J gave up 4 bases, with 11 bases separating them. CDR3 loop: CASSYLGESTEAFF. CDR3 DNA sequence: TGTGCCAGCAGTTACCTGGGGGAGAGCACTGAAGCTTTCTTT.

In its sample, this clonotype is large. CDR3 region: CSVAGSSRGDGETQYF. In DNA, the CDR3 is TGCAGCGTTGCAGGGTCTAGTCGGGGGGACGGTGAGACCCAGTACTTC. The chain employs TRBV29-1 and TRBJ2-5; 7 bases line up with TRBD2. This CDR3 contains 16 residues. CDR1 is SQVTM and CDR2 is ANQGSEA in the germline V gene. Losses at the gene ends were 4 bases for V and 5 bases for J; bases not matched to a gene: 16.

This clonotype was found many times. The genes are TRBV19 and TRBJ2-7; TRBD1 aligns across 7 bases. The CDR3 contains 15 residues. Trimming took 3 bases from V and 3 from J; bases not matched to a gene: 8. In germline, CDR1 is LNHDA, CDR2 SQIVND (reference sequence). The chain's CDR3 is CASSMAGGEFYEQYF. The CDR3 DNA is TGTGCCAGTAGTATGGCAGGGGGAGAGTTCTACGAGCAGTACTTC.

The chain combines TRBV6-1 with TRBJ1-3; D possibly corresponds to TRBD1 (5 bases). Trimming left V 5 bases short and J 0 bases short, with 11 bases between. Germline CDR1 reads MNHNS; CDR2 reads SASEGT. The length of the CDR3 is 15 residues. Here the CDR3 DNA reads TGTGCCAGCAGTTCCGGGACGGACTCTGGAAACACCATATATTTT. Residues: CASSSGTDSGNTIYF.

The chain combines TRBV6-5 with TRBJ2-7; D is possibly TRBD1 (5 bases). CDR3 size: 14 residues. Germline CDR1 is MNHEY and CDR2 is SVGAGI. Trimming pared 5 bases from V and 3 bases from J, leaving 14 bases between. The CDR3 DNA reads TGTGCCAGCAGTCCCCCAGGGTTGGTCTACGAGCAGTACTTC. Its translation: CASSPPGLVYEQYF.

This clonotype has ten or more counts. This chain links TRBV11-2 with TRBJ2-1, with D possibly matching TRBD1 (6 bases). V lost 11 bases and J 8 bases, leaving 22 bases between the germline ends. Germline V gene data show CDR1 as SGHAT and CDR2 as FQNNGV. The CDR3 runs 14 residues. For the CDR3, the DNA is TGTGCCGGGGCCCGGGTAACAGGGATCCATGAGCAGTTCTTC. This codes for CAGARVTGIHEQFF.

The sample holds a few counts of this clonotype. This chain links TRBV5-1 with TRBJ1-2; D gene ambiguous. Germline CDR1 SGHRS, CDR2 YFSETQ. The V gene lost 2 bases and the J gene lost 5 bases, with 10 bases spanning the gap. The CDR3 spans 13 residues. The CDR3 DNA sequence: TGCGCCAGCAGCTTAGGTGTGATTTATGGCTACACCTTC. It yields the protein CASSLGVIYGYTF.

The chain is built from TRBV20-1 and TRBJ2-3, with 15 bases matching TRBD2. J lost 0 bases, V lost 3 bases, and 4 bases had no gene match. CDR1 DFQATT and CDR2 SNEGSKA come from the germline V gene (reference sequence). The CDR3 length is 17 residues. The CDR3 sequence: CSARAGLAGGSTDTQYF. The CDR3 bases are TGCAGTGCTAGGGCGGGACTAGCGGGGGGCAGCACAGATACGCAGTATTTT.

In this sample, this clonotype turned up many times. The chain joins TRBV5-4 to TRBJ1-1; 7 bases map to TRBD1. The CDR3 spans 13 residues. J gave up 11 bases and V 3 bases, and 10 bases lay outside the gene matches. Germline V gene data show CDR1 as SGHNT and CDR2 as YYREEE (reference sequence). The CDR3 is CASSSEYDRVAFF. The CDR3 DNA reads as TGTGCCAGCAGCTCCGAATACGACAGGGTGGCTTTCTTT.

This clonotype was counted only a few times. This chain joins TRBV12-3 or TRBV12-4 and TRBJ2-3; D is tentatively TRBD1 or TRBD2 (6 bases each). Trimming cost V 4 bases and J 6 bases, with 17 bases left between them. CDR3 length equals 15 residues. The CDR3 DNA reads TGTGCCAGCAGTTCCTCGTCCGGGGGCCGCGATACGCAGTATTTT. This codes for CASSSSSGGRDTQYF.

In its sample, this clonotype was seen a few times. V gene TRBV18 combines with J gene TRBJ1-2; D is undetermined. The CDR3 consists of 16 residues. CDR1 KGHSH and CDR2 LQKENI come from the germline V gene. The V and J ends lost 2 bases and 6 bases respectively, with 19 bases between them. The CDR3 loop is CASSPASARLFDGYTF. The CDR3 DNA follows: TGTGCCAGCTCACCAGCGTCGGCAAGGCTTTTTGATGGCTACACCTTC.